The rows below give T cell receptor beta chains drawn from one sample of a study of cytomegalovirus exposure and HLA in healthy donors. The table came from immunoSEQ multiplex PCR; TCRdb's copy has only in-frame clones and leaves some out. The sample records 210,000 or so clones, roughly 78% being singletons. The specimen sequenced was PBMCs. Receptors originate from a boy aged 10-17 years in good health and CMV-seronegative. Both conserved end residues are part of each CDR3. A D gene is named only where the DNA matches it firmly. Rows give clone size only sometimes, using once, few, many, or a class for an expanded clone.

CDR3: CATTGKLNTEAFF
DNA: TGTGCCACGACAGGAAAGTTGAACACTGAAGCTTTCTTT
D: NA
size: NA
V: TRBV10-3
J: TRBJ1-1

CDR3: CASSIRGGDNEQFF
DNA: TGTGCCAGTAGTATTAGAGGAGGGGACAATGAGCAGTTCTTC
D: NA
size: NA
V: TRBV19
J: TRBJ2-1

CDR3: CAISESIGGVRFF
DNA: TGTGCCATCAGTGAGTCGATAGGAGGGGTTAGGTTCTTC
D: NA
size: NA
V: TRBV10-3
J: TRBJ2-1

CDR3: CASRRQGFNYGYTF
DNA: TGTGCCAGCAGGAGACAGGGGTTTAACTATGGCTACACCTTC
D: TRBD1
size: NA
V: TRBV6-1
J: TRBJ1-2

CDR3: CASRPGSGRVPGELFF
DNA: TGTGCCAGCAGACCAGGTAGCGGGAGGGTCCCCGGGGAGCTGTTTTTT
D: TRBD2
size: NA
V: TRBV2
J: TRBJ2-2

CDR3: CASSDPIGKGATEAFF
DNA: TGCGCCAGCAGTGACCCGATCGGTAAGGGGGCTACTGAAGCTTTCTTT
D: TRBD1
size: NA
V: TRBV10-1
J: TRBJ1-1

CDR3: CASSLPKLAGASSYNEQFF
DNA: TGTGCCAGCAGCTTACCTAAACTAGCGGGGGCGAGCTCCTACAATGAGCAGTTCTTC
D: TRBD2
size: NA
V: TRBV7-2
J: TRBJ2-1

CDR3: CASSLQGTHEKLFF
DNA: TGTGCCAGCAGTCTCCAGGGGACCCATGAAAAACTGTTTTTT
D: NA
size: NA
V: TRBV2
J: TRBJ1-4

CDR3: CASSSPGYQPLHF
DNA: TGTGCCAGCAGCTCCCCAGGTTATCAACCCCTCCACTTT
D: NA
size: NA
V: TRBV7-2
J: TRBJ1-6

CDR3: CASQDSMNTEAFF
DNA: TGTGCCAGCCAGGACAGCATGAACACTGAAGCTTTCTTT
D: NA
size: NA
V: TRBV5-6
J: TRBJ1-1

CDR3: CASSVTPTSTDTQYF
DNA: TGTGCCAGCAGCGTGACTCCCACTAGCACAGATACGCAGTATTTT
D: NA
size: NA
V: TRBV5-5
J: TRBJ2-3

CDR3: CASTDPGQGYEQYF
DNA: TGTGCCAGCACCGACCCCGGACAGGGCTACGAGCAGTACTTC
D: TRBD1
size: NA
V: TRBV6-6
J: TRBJ2-7

CDR3: CASSEAIRQEQGYEQYF
DNA: TGTGCCAGCAGTGAAGCGATTCGGCAGGAACAGGGCTACGAGCAGTACTTC
D: NA
size: NA
V: TRBV2
J: TRBJ2-7

CDR3: CATANLPVTDTQYF
DNA: TGTGCCACCGCCAATCTACCCGTAACAGATACGCAGTATTTT
D: NA
size: NA
V: TRBV10-3
J: TRBJ2-3

CDR3: CASSEELRNEKLFF
DNA: TGTGCCAGCAGTGAAGAGCTGAGGAATGAAAAACTGTTTTTT
D: NA
size: NA
V: TRBV2
J: TRBJ1-4

CDR3: CASSEDRSSYNEQFF
DNA: TGCGCCAGCAGTGAGGACAGAAGCTCCTACAATGAGCAGTTCTTC
D: NA
size: NA
V: TRBV10-1
J: TRBJ2-1

CDR3: CASSEVGGREQFF
DNA: TGTGCCAGCAGTGAGGTGGGAGGACGTGAGCAGTTCTTC
D: NA
size: NA
V: TRBV6-1
J: TRBJ2-1

CDR3: CASSPRTSGSSNNEQFF
DNA: TGTGCCAGCAGCCCGAGGACTAGCGGGAGTTCGAACAATGAGCAGTTCTTC
D: TRBD2
size: NA
V: TRBV11-2
J: TRBJ2-1

CDR3: CASNSPQGDGFSEQLF
DNA: TGTGCCAGTAACTCCCCACAGGGGGACGGATTCAGTGAGCAGCTCTTC
D: TRBD1
size: NA
V: TRBV19
J: TRBJ2-1

CDR3: CASRFVQGTLYEQYF
DNA: TGCGCCAGCAGGTTCGTCCAGGGAACTCTCTACGAGCAGTACTTC
D: NA
size: NA
V: TRBV5-1
J: TRBJ2-7

CDR3: CASSVPLRGADTDTQYF
DNA: TGTGCCAGCAGCGTGCCCTTACGGGGGGCCGACACAGATACGCAGTATTTT
D: NA
size: NA
V: TRBV9
J: TRBJ2-3

CDR3: CASRGQDSSYEQYF
DNA: TGTGCCAGCAGGGGGCAGGATAGCTCCTACGAGCAGTACTTC
D: NA
size: NA
V: TRBV2
J: TRBJ2-7

CDR3: CASSDRPFGGYTF
DNA: TGTGCCAGCAGTGACAGGCCCTTTGGTGGCTACACCTTC
D: NA
size: NA
V: TRBV6-1
J: TRBJ1-2

CDR3: CAISYLGDTGELFF
DNA: TGTGCCATCAGTTACCTCGGGGACACCGGGGAGCTGTTTTTT
D: NA
size: NA
V: TRBV10-3
J: TRBJ2-2

CDR3: CASSLEHRGPYNEQFF
DNA: TGCGCCAGCAGCTTGGAACACAGGGGGCCCTACAATGAGCAGTTCTTC
D: TRBD1
size: NA
V: TRBV5-1
J: TRBJ2-1

CDR3: CSVEGQGAFETQYF
DNA: TGCAGCGTCGAAGGACAGGGGGCGTTTGAGACCCAGTACTTC
D: TRBD1
size: once
V: TRBV29-1
J: TRBJ2-5